The 13 T cell receptor beta chains given below trace back to one sample, sequenced in a study of T cell repertoires in cytomegalovirus infection. A single record per CDR3 protein comes from TCRdb applying MiXCR to the reads. The data show 300,000 or so distinct CDR3 sequences, about 9.1% seen once. Sequencing was carried out using PBMCs. These receptors all come from a human donor in good health (CMV status not recorded). Some clones in this sample may be carry-over from other donors' samples.

This clonotype turned up a few times. The genes are TRBV28 and TRBJ1-4; D is uncertain. The CDR3 contains 13 residues. With 1 base removed from V and 13 bases from J, the gap between germline ends came to 13 bases. Germline V gives CDR1 MDHEN, CDR2 SYDVKM. CDR3 DNA sequence: TGTGCCAGCAGTTTATCGACCCGACTTGGACTGTTTTTT. Protein: CASSLSTRLGLFF.

This clonotype came up many times. The chain couples TRBV7-9 to TRBJ2-6; 11 bases line up with TRBD1. The J segment lost 2 bases and the V segment lost 5 bases, leaving 2 bases of the junction unmatched. Germline V gene lookup returns CDR1 SEHNR and CDR2 FQNEAQ (reference sequence). The CDR3 covers 16 residues. CDR3 sequence reads: CASSPGQGAGANVLTF. The CDR3 DNA reads TGTGCCAGCAGCCCGGGACAGGGGGCTGGGGCCAACGTCCTGACTTTC. Based on the CDR3 plus reference TRBV7-9 and TRBJ2-6, the full variable domain is DTGVSQNPRHKITKRGQNVTFRCDPISEHNRLYWYRQTLGQGPEFLTYFQNEAQLEKSRLLSDRFSAERPKGSFSTLEIQRTEQGDSAMYLCASSPGQGAGANVLTFGAGSRLTVL.

Comments on this clonotype: This may come from a read error, since a much larger clone is one base off. This chain links TRBV12-3 or TRBV12-4 with TRBJ1-5; 9 bases map to TRBD1. J lost 11 bases, V lost 4 bases, and 9 bases had no gene match. There are 14 residues in the CDR3. Here the CDR3 DNA reads TGTGCCAGCAGTTCAACCACAGGGGGCACGACCCAGCATTTT. Translation gives CASSSTTGGTTQHF.

In its sample, this clonotype was seen many times. The chain carries TRBV20-1 and TRBJ2-1, with 12 bases lining up with TRBD2. The V and J ends lost 4 bases and 2 bases, in that order; junction bases with no gene match: 3. The germline gives CDR1 DFQATT, CDR2 SNEGSKA (reference sequence). The CDR3 is 15 amino acids. The CDR3 DNA is TGCAGTGCTACTCTAGCGGGGGGGCCCTACAATGAGCAGTTCTTC. It yields the protein CSATLAGGPYNEQFF.

To note about this clonotype: A much larger clone sits a single nucleotide away, making a read error possible. The genes are TRBV12-3 or TRBV12-4 and TRBJ2-1; a weak D match, TRBD2 (5 bases). The length of the CDR3 is 12 residues. Between the trimmed V and J ends, which lost 7 bases and 10 bases, there was a span of 14 bases. The CDR3, as DNA: TGTGCCAGCATTTTGAGGGAGCACGAGCAGTTCTTC. Its protein is CASILREHEQFF.

This clonotype appeared many times. Here the CDR3 DNA reads TGCGCCAGCAGTATCGGAGGGTGGAATCAGCCCCAGCATTTT. Amino acids: CASSIGGWNQPQHF. The rearrangement uses TRBV10-2 and TRBJ1-5; D ambiguous. Germline V gene lookup returns CDR1 WSHSY and CDR2 SAAADI. This CDR3 comprises 14 residues. V lost 5 bases and J 4 bases, leaving 12 bases between the germline ends.

This clonotype occurred a few times. The chain is built from TRBV5-4 and TRBJ1-6, with 9 bases aligning to TRBD1. The ends lost 4 bases at V and 6 bases at J; junction bases unmatched: 5. This CDR3 has 15 residues. Germline assignment: CDR1 SGHNT and CDR2 YYREEE (reference sequence). For the CDR3, the DNA is TGTGCCAGCAGCGCGGGGACAGGGCTTAATTCACCCCTCCACTTT. Translated, it gives CASSAGTGLNSPLHF. The full variable domain, its missing parts supplied by reference TRBV5-4 and TRBJ1-6, is ETGVTQSPTHLIKTRGQQVTLRCSSQSGHNTVSWYQQALGQGPQFIFQYYREEENGRGNFPPRFSGLQFPNYSSELNVNALELDDSALYLCASSAGTGLNSPLHFGNGTRLTVT.

This clonotype was observed many times. V and J are TRBV28 and TRBJ2-3, with D possibly matching TRBD2 (6 bases). The V end lost 1 base, the J end lost 3 bases, and 11 bases lay between the germline ends. CDR1 is MDHEN, CDR2 SYDVKM, per germline. The length of the CDR3 is 15 residues. The CDR3 bases are TGTGCCAGCAGTTTATACTCCGGGACTACAGATACGCAGTATTTT. This translates into CASSLYSGTTDTQYF. Full variable domain (outside the CDR3, taken from reference TRBV28 and TRBJ2-3): DVKVTQSSRYLVKRTGEKVFLECVQDMDHENMFWYRQDPGLGLRLIYFSYDVKMKEKGDIPEGYSVSREKKERFSLILESASTNQTSMYLCASSLYSGTTDTQYFGPGTRLTVL.

This clonotype was detected many times. This chain connects TRBV12-3 or TRBV12-4 to TRBJ1-1, with no clear D. Trimming left V 7 bases short and J 1 base short, with 25 bases between. The CDR3 covers 18 residues. The CDR3 spells CASNPASDVLDRNTEAFF. The CDR3 DNA sequence: TGTGCCAGCAACCCCGCCTCGGACGTGTTAGACCGGAACACTGAAGCTTTCTTT.

This clonotype was detected only a few times. The chain links TRBV3-1 to TRBJ1-2; TRBD1 aligns across 7 bases. The germline V gene has CDR1 LGHDT and CDR2 YNNKEL (reference sequence). CDR3 length equals 13 residues. J gave up 4 bases and V 5 bases, and 4 bases lay outside the gene matches. Here the CDR3 reads CASSGTALYGYTF. The CDR3 bases are TGTGCCAGCAGCGGGACAGCCCTCTATGGCTACACCTTC.

This clonotype was seen repeatedly, ten times or more. V and J are TRBV12-3 or TRBV12-4 and TRBJ2-5, with 7 bases matching TRBD2. V dropped 6 bases and J dropped 2; count of bases not matched to a gene: 9. The CDR3 runs to 15 residues. In DNA form, the CDR3 reads TGTGCCAGCAGGGGAAGCGGGGCGCGTCAAGAGACCCAGTACTTC. Translated: CASRGSGARQETQYF.

This clonotype came up many times. The chain carries TRBV28 and TRBJ2-1; 10 nucleotides align to TRBD1. This CDR3 spans 15 amino acids. V shed 3 bases and J 4 bases; nucleotides not matched to a gene: 3. CDR1 MDHEN and CDR2 SYDVKM come from the germline V gene. For the CDR3, the DNA is TGTGCCAGCAGTTTCGGGACAGGGGTATACAATGAGCAGTTCTTC. This gives the protein CASSFGTGVYNEQFF.

The rearrangement uses TRBV2 and TRBJ1-1, with unresolved D. V shed 3 bases and J shed 4 bases, with 9 bases lying between them. The CDR3 is 13 residues long. Germline lookup yields CDR1 SNHLY and CDR2 FYNNEI. The CDR3 here is CASSDEKFTEAFF. In DNA form, the CDR3 reads TGTGCCAGCAGTGATGAGAAGTTCACTGAAGCTTTCTTT.